The T cell receptor beta chain under discussion was sequenced for a study of patients and donors after allogeneic stem cell transplantation. Germline CDR1 reads SGHRS; CDR2 reads YFSETQ. CDR3 length: 14 residues. The V gene end was trimmed by 0 bases and the J gene end by 6 bases; junction bases not matched to a gene: 0. This clonotype was observed at least ten times. TCRdb re-called the RT-PCR reads through MiXCR, storing one row per CDR3 protein. The repertoire consists of hundreds of thousands of distinct CDR3 sequences, with 16% occurring once and the leading ten covering roughly 7.2%. The material sequenced was blood, either unsorted or a sorted T cell fraction (not recorded which). The gene calls are TRBV5-1 and TRBJ2-2; TRBD1 matches 9 bases. The receptor was isolated from a human donor who was either an allogeneic HSCT recipient or a stem cell or donor lymphocyte infusion donor (not recorded which). It is not recorded whose cells these are; they may come from a transplant donor. The CDR3 nucleotides read TGCGCCAGCAGCTTGGGACAGGGGGCCGGGGAGCTGTTTTTT. Protein product: CASSLGQGAGELFF.